This T cell receptor beta chain was recovered during a study of blood T cells in healthy people across ages. Germline lookup yields CDR1 LGHNT and CDR2 FRNRAP. CDR3 length equals 13 residues. V lost 3 bases to trimming and J lost 4 bases, with 9 bases between them. A J-beta primer mix and a sample-barcoded 5' primer were used in a second PCR of roughly 6 to 11 cycles. TCRdb reprocessed the 5' RACE reads via MiXCR and lists one record per CDR3 protein. In the table there are about 930,000 distinct CDR3 sequences, roughly 29% of which are singletons. This sample also belongs to another study, concerning T cells of mothers and their children. Per that study: Each mother gave over 8 million TCR beta CDR3 reads; each child, about 3 million. Similar thymic selection effects on TCR recombination output appear in pairs, both related and unrelated. There were no persistent microchimeric T cell clones detected.

The sample was blood. The V gene is TRBV12-5, the J gene TRBJ1-1; no reliable D call. The receptor was isolated from a woman aged 35 to 49 in good health. This chain's CDR3 is CASGLPGVTEAFF. The DNA of the CDR3 is TGTGCTAGTGGTTTACCCGGGGTCACTGAAGCTTTCTTT.